This T cell receptor beta chain comes out of a study of T cell responses to AZD1222 COVID-19 vaccine. Whole-study findings and limits: White British ancestry dominated among donors, who included more females, and clonal diversity was possibly underestimated.

Sequenced by immunoSEQ multiplex PCR; TCRdb stores in-frame clones only, minus some. The sample contains about 140,000 clones, about 93% of which appear only once. The CDR3 is 14 amino acids. CDR1 and CDR2 from the germline V gene are LNHDA and SQIVND (reference sequence). The ends lost 5 bases at V and 2 bases at J; junction bases unmatched: 5. This clone was detected a few times. The antigen is not known. This chain links TRBV19 with TRBJ2-7; the match to TRBD1 covers 8 bases. The sequenced sample was peripheral blood, obtained on day 0 of AZD1222 vaccination. This clonotype originated in an adult in good health. The CDR3 DNA reads TGTGCCAGTAGTTTCACAGGGGGTCCCTACGAGCAGTACTTC. This sequence encodes CASSFTGGPYEQYF. Full variable domain (remainder filled in from reference TRBV19 and TRBJ2-7): DGGITQSPKYLFRKEGQNVTLSCEQNLNHDAMYWYRQDPGQGLRLIYYSQIVNDFQKGDIAEGYSVSREKKESFPLTVTSAQKNPTAFYLCASSFTGGPYEQYFGPGTRLTVT.